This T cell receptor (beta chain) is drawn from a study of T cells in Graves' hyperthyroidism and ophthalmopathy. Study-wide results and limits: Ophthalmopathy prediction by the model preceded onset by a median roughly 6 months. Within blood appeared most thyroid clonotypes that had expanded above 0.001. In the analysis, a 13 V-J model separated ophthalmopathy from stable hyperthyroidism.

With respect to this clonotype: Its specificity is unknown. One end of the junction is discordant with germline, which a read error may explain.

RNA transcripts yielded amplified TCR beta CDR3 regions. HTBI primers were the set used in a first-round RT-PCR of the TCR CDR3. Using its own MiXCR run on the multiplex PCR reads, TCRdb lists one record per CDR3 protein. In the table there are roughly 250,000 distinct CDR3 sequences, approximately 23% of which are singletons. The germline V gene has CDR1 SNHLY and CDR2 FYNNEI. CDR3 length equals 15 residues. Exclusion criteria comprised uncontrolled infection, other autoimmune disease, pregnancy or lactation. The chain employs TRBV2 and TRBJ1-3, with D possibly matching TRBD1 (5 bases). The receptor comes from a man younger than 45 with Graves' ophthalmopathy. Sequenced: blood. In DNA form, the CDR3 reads TGTGCCAACAGTGAAACCCTGGGAGGGGTAGACACCATATATTTT. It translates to CANSETLGGVDTIYF.